This T cell receptor (beta chain) stems from a study of blood T cell repertoires in COVID-19. Germline CDR1 SGDLS, CDR2 YYNGEE. This CDR3 region has 11 residues. Trimming took off 0 bases at V and 7 bases at J, with 4 bases between the two ends. This clone was picked up a small number of times. In the authors' workflow: It was from reference gene primer amplification that nucleated cell counts were estimated. Clones were sequenced by immunoSEQ multiplex PCR, and TCRdb holds only the in-frame ones, with some missing. Clonal size and the V and J genes are those of that table, whereas D and trimming came from the DNA. The data hold over 200,000 clones, with more than 85% observed a single time.

The sequenced material came from peripheral blood. The V call is TRBV9, the J call TRBJ1-2; no clear D. This receptor was identified in a man aged 40-49 years with active or convalescent COVID-19. This CDR3 reads CASSVVRGYTF. Here the CDR3 DNA reads TGTGCCAGCAGCGTAGTCCGTGGCTACACCTTC. Using reference TRBV9 and TRBJ1-2 for the parts outside the CDR3, the full variable domain is DSGVTQTPKHLITATGQRVTLRCSPRSGDLSVYWYQQSLDQGLQFLIQYYNGEERAKGNILERFSAQQFPDLHSELNLSSLELGDSALYFCASSVVRGYTFGSGTRLTVV.